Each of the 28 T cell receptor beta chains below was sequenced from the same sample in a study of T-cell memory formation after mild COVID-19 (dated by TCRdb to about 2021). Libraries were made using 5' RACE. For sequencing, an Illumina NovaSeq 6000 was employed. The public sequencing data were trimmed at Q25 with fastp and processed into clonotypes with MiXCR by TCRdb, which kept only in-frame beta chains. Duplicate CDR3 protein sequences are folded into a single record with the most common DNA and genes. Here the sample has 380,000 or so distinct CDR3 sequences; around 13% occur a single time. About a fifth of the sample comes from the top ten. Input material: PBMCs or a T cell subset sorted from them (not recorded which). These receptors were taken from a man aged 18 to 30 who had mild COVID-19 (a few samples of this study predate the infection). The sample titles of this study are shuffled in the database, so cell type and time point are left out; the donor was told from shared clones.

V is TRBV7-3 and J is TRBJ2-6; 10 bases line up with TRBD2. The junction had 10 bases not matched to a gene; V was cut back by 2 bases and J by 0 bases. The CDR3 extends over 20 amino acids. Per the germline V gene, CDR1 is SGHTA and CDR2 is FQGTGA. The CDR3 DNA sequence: TGTGCCAGCAGCTTATTGCCTAGCGGGGGTGCTGACTCTGGGGCCAACGTCCTGACTTTC. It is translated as CASSLLPSGGADSGANVLTF.

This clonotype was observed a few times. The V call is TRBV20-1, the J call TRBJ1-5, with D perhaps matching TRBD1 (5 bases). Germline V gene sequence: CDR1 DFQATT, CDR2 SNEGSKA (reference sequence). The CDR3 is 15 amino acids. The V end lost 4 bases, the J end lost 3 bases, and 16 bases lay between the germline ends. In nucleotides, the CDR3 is TGCAGTGCTAAGTCCGGGACGGAATACAATCAGCCCCAGCATTTT. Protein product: CSAKSGTEYNQPQHF.

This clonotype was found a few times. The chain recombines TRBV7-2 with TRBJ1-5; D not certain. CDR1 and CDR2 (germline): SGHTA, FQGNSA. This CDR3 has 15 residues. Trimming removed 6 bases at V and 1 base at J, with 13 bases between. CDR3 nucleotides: TGTGCCAGCAGGCGGGCCTTAAGAAGCAATCAGCCCCAGCATTTT. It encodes CASRRALRSNQPQHF.

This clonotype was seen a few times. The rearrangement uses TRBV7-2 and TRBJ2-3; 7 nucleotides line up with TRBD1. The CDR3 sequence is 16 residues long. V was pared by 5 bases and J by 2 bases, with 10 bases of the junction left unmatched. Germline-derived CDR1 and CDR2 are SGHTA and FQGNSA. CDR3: CASSAPMTGPTDTQYF. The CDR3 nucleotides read TGTGCCAGCAGCGCCCCTATGACAGGGCCCACAGATACGCAGTATTTT.

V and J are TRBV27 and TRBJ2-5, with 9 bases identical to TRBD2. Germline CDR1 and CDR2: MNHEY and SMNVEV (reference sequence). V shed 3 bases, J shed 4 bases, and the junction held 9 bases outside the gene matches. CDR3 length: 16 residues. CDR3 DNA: TGTGCCAGCAGTTTCTACGCGGGGGGGTTTGGAGAGACCCAGTACTTC. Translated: CASSFYAGGFGETQYF.

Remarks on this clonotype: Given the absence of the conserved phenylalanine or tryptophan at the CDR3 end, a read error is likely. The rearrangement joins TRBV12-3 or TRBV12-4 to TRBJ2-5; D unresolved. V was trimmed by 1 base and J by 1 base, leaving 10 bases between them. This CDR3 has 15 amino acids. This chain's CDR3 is CASSLGSLLQETQYL. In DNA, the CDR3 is TGTGCCAGCAGTTTAGGCAGTCTACTCCAAGAGACCCAGTACCTC.

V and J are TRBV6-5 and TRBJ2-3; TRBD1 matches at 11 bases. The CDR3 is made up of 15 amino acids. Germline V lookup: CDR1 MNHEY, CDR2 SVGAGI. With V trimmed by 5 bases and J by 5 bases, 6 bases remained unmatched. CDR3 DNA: TGTGCCAGCAGTCGGACAGGGGGCGGGAGAGATACGCAGTATTTT. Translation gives CASSRTGGGRDTQYF.

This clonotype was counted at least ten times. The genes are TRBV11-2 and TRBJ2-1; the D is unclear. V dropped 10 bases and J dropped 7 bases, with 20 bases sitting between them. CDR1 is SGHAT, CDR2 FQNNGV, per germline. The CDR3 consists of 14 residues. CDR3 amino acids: CATSPEILGNEQFF. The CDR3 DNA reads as TGTGCCACCTCGCCCGAGATCTTAGGGAATGAGCAGTTCTTC.

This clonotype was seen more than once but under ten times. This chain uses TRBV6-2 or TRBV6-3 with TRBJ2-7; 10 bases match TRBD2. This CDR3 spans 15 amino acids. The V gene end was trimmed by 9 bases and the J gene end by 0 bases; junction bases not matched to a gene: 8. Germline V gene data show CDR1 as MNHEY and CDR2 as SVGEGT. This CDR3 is CASGGLAVLSYEQYF. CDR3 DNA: TGTGCCAGTGGCGGACTAGCGGTCCTCTCCTACGAGCAGTACTTC.

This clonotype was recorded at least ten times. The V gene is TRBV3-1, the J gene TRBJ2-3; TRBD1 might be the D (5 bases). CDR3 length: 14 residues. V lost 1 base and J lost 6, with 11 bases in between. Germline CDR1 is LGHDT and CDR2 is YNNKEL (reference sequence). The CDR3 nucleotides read TGTGCCAGCAGCCAAGGAGCAGCAGGGGATACGCAGTATTTT. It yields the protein CASSQGAAGDTQYF.

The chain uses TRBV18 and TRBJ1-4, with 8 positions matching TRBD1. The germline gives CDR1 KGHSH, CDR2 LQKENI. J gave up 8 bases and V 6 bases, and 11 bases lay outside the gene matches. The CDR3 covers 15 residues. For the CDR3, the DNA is TGTGCCAGCTCCAGCCGACAGGGGAAGAGAGAAAAACTGTTTTTT. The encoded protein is CASSSRQGKREKLFF.

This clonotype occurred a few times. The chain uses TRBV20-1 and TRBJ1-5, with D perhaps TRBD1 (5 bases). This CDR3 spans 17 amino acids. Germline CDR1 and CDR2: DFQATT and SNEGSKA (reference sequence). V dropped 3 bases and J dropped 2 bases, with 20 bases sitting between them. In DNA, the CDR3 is TGCAGTGCTAGGAGACTGGCGGGGGATTCGGGCAATCAGCCCCAGCATTTT. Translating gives CSARRLAGDSGNQPQHF.

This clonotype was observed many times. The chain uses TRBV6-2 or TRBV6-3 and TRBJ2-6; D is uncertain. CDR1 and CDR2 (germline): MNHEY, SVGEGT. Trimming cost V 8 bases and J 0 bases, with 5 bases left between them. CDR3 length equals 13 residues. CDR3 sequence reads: CASQSSGANVLTF. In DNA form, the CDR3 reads TGTGCCAGCCAGAGCTCTGGGGCCAACGTCCTGACTTTC.

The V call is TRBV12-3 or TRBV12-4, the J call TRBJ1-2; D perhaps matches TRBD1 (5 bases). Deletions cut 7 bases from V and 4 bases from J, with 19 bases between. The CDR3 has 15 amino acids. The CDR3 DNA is TGTGCCAGCACCCTGGGTGGGGGTTTCAGCTATGGCTACACCTTC. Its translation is CASTLGGGFSYGYTF.

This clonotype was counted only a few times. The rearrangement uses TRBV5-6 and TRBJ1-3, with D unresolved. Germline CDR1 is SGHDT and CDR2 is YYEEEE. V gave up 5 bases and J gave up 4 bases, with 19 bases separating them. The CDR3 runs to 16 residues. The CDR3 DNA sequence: TGTGCCAGCAGTTTTCTGGACGTCTTAGGGGGAAACACCATATATTTT. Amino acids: CASSFLDVLGGNTIYF.

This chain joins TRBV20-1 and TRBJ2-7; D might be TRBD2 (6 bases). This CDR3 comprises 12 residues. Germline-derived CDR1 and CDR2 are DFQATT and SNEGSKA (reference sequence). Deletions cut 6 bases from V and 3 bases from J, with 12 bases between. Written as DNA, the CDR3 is TGCAGTGCCGGGCGGGACGGCTACGAGCAGTACTTC. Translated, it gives CSAGRDGYEQYF.

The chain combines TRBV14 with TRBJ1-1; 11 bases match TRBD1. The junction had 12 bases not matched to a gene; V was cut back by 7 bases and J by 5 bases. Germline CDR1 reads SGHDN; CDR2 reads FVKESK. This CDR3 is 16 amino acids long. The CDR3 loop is CASIPIGQGAKTEAFF. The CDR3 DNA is TGTGCCAGCATCCCTATTGGACAGGGGGCAAAGACTGAAGCTTTCTTT.

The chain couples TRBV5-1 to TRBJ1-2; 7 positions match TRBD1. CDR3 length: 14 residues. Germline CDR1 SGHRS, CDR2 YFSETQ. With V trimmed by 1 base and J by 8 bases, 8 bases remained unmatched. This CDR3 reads CASSLSTGVGGYTF. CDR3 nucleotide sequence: TGCGCCAGCAGCTTGTCCACAGGGGTAGGAGGCTACACCTTC.

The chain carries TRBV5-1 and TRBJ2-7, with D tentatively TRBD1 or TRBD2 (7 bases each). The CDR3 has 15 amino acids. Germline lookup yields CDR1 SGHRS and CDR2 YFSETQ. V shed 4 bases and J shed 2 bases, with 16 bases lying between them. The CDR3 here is CASSIRQGGPYEQYF. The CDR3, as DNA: TGCGCCAGCAGCATACGACAGGGAGGGCCCTACGAGCAGTACTTC.

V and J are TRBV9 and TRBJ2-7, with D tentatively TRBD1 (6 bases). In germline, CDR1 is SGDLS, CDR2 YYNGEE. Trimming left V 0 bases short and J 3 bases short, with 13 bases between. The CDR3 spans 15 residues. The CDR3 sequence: CASSVAPGDLYEQYF. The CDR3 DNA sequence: TGTGCCAGCAGCGTAGCCCCAGGGGACCTCTACGAGCAGTACTTC.

The CDR3 spells CASSVRTDTQYF. The CDR3 nucleotides are TGTGCCAGCAGCGTCCGAACAGATACGCAGTATTTT. The J gene is TRBJ2-3, the V gene TRBV9; D call uncertain. V was cut by 2 bases and J by 3 bases, with 4 bases left in between. This CDR3 is 12 amino acids long. The germline V gene encodes CDR1 SGDLS and CDR2 YYNGEE.

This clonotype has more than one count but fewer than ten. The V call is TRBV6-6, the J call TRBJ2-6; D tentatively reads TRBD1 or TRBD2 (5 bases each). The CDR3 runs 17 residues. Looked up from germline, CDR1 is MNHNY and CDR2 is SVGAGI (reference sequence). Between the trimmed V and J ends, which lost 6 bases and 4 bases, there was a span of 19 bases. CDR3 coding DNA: TGTGCCAGCAGCCGAGCCTCGTGGGGGTCCGGGGCCAACGTCCTGACTTTC. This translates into CASSRASWGSGANVLTF.

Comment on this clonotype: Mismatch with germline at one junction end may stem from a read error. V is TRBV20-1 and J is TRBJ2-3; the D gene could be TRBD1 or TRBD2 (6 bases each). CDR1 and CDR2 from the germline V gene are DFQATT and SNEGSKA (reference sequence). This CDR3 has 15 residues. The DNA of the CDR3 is TGCAGTGCTCACCCCGGGACTCCGTCCAGAGGGGGGTTGGATTTT. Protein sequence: CSAHPGTPSRGGLDF.

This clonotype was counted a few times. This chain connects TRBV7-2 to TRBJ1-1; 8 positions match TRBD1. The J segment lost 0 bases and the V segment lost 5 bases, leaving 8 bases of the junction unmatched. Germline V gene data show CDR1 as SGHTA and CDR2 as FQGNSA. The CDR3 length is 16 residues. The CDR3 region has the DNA TGTGCCAGCAGCCCCCGACAGGGGTTAATGAACACTGAAGCTTTCTTT. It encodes CASSPRQGLMNTEAFF.

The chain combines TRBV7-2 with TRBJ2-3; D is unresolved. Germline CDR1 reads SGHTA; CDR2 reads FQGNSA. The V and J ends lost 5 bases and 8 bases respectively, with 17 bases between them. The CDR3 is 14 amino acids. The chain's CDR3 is CASSPLAPTITQYF. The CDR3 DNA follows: TGTGCCAGCAGCCCCTTGGCGCCTACCATTACGCAGTATTTT.

Written as DNA, the CDR3 is TGTGCCAGCTCAAGGGCGGGGAATGAAAAACTGTTTTTT. Translated: CASSRAGNEKLFF. The chain employs TRBV18 and TRBJ1-4; D unresolved. The V gene lost 5 bases and the J gene lost 5 bases, with 9 bases spanning the gap. Germline V gene sequence: CDR1 KGHSH, CDR2 LQKENI. The CDR3 contains 13 residues.

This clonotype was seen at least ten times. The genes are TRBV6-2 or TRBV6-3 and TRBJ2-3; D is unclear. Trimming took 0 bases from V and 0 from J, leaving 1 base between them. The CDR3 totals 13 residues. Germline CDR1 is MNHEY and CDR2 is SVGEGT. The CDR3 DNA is TGTGCCAGCAGTTACTCCAGCACAGATACGCAGTATTTT. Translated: CASSYSSTDTQYF.

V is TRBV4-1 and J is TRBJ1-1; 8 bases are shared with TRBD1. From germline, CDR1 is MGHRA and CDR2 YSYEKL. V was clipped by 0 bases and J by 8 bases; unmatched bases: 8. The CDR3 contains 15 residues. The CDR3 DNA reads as TGCGCCAGCAGCCAAGAAGCTCAGGGGGCGGCGGAAGCTTTCTTT. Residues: CASSQEAQGAAEAFF.